This T cell receptor beta chain emerged from a study of T-cell memory formation after mild COVID-19. For this clonotype: Its cognate antigen is unknown.

Study-wide results and caveats: Clones contracting day 15 to 85 were balanced CD4/CD8; later expanders leaned CD4+. Researchers found some responding clones in pre-infection memory, a sign that cross-reactive memory joined. In second-wave clones peaking day 37, SARS-CoV-2 specificity remained unconfirmed.

TCR alpha and TCR beta cDNA libraries carrying sample barcodes and UMIs came from 5'RACE with constant-segment primers. Via MiXCR, TCRdb re-called the 5' RACE reads, giving one row per CDR3 protein. The sample gives about 150,000 distinct CDR3 sequences, 15% to 20% of which show up once; 2% to 2.5% is in the top ten. The sequenced sample consisted of PBMCs or a T cell subset sorted from them (not recorded which). This clonotype originated in an adult woman who had mild COVID-19 (a few samples of this study predate the infection). Cell type and time point are not known.

The CDR3 reads CSANEGSEKLFF. The CDR3 DNA reads as TGCAGTGCTAACGAGGGCTCTGAAAAACTGTTTTTT. V usage is TRBV20-1 and J usage is TRBJ1-4; unclear D gene. V lost 4 bases and J 7 bases, leaving 10 bases between the germline ends. The CDR3 consists of 12 residues. Germline V CDR1 and CDR2: DFQATT, SNEGSKA (reference sequence).